This T cell receptor beta chain was sequenced for a study of blood T cell repertoires in COVID-19. This clone was seen just once. In the authors' workflow: Estimation of nucleated cell counts relied on the amplification of reference gene primers. TCRdb's copy holds only in-frame clones and misses some; the assay was immunoSEQ multiplex PCR. V and J calls and clone size are those listed in that table; D and trimming were worked out from the DNA. The data contain about 410,000 clones, roughly 89% of them singletons. Germline assignment: CDR1 LNHNV and CDR2 YYDKDF (reference sequence). The CDR3 consists of 15 residues. Trimming removed 5 bases from V and 0 bases from J; junction bases left unmatched: 4.

The sequence was collected from a woman in her twenties or thirties who had recovered from COVID-19. J is TRBJ1-3 and V is TRBV15; TRBD1 aligns across 7 bases. Sequenced material: PBMCs or T cells enriched from blood (not recorded which). CDR3 sequence (DNA): TGTGCCACCAGCGGCAGGGGGATCTCTGGAAACACCATATATTTT. This encodes CATSGRGISGNTIYF.